The 10 T cell receptor beta chains presented below share a single source sample, sequenced in a study of CD8 T cells in ankylosing spondylitis. Notes on the study in general: Ankylosing spondylitis blood seemed to carry a telltale TCR beta motif made of several highly homologous variants.

MiXCR was run by TCRdb on the 5' RACE reads, yielding one entry per CDR3 protein. Of about 220,000 distinct CDR3 sequences in the sample, around 7.9% were seen once. For these receptors, no antigen is known. The material sequenced was blood, either unsorted or a sorted T cell fraction (not recorded which). These receptors were taken from a male donor with ankylosing spondylitis.

Ten or more counts support this clonotype. The gene calls are TRBV28 and TRBJ2-3; D may be TRBD1 (5 bases). There are 16 residues in the CDR3. CDR1 and CDR2 from the germline V gene are MDHEN and SYDVKM. V lost 2 bases and J lost 2, with 14 bases in between. This chain's CDR3 is CASSLRVAGPTDTQYF. In DNA, the CDR3 is TGTGCCAGCAGTTTAAGGGTGGCAGGGCCCACAGATACGCAGTATTTT.

This clonotype was observed at least ten times. This chain connects TRBV7-9 to TRBJ2-5, with 7 bases identical to TRBD1. With 4 bases clipped from V and 6 bases from J, the junction kept 11 bases outside the gene matches. Germline CDR1 and CDR2: SEHNR and FQNEAQ (reference sequence). CDR3 length: 15 amino acids. For the CDR3, the DNA is TGTGCCAGCAGCTCGTCGACAGGGTTGGAAAAGACCCAGTACTTC. It translates to CASSSSTGLEKTQYF.

This clonotype was seen a few times. The rearrangement uses TRBV6-2 or TRBV6-3 and TRBJ1-1; D might be TRBD1 (5 bases). CDR1 MNHEY and CDR2 SVGEGT come from the germline V gene. CDR3 length: 17 amino acids. V lost 5 bases, J lost 1 base, and 20 bases lay in between. Here the CDR3 reads CASSAHGGSVRNTEAFF. The CDR3 bases are TGTGCCAGCAGTGCCCACGGGGGGAGTGTACGGAACACTGAAGCTTTCTTT.

This clonotype was seen at least ten times. The chain is built from TRBV27 and TRBJ1-4; maybe TRBD1 (6 bases). The ends were cut back, 4 bases at V and 6 bases at J, with 18 bases in the middle. Germline-derived CDR1 and CDR2 are MNHEY and SMNVEV (reference sequence). The length of the CDR3 is 16 residues. The DNA of the CDR3 is TGTGCCAGCAGTTGGGACGCAGGGGCGGTGGATGAAAAACTGTTTTTT. The encoded protein is CASSWDAGAVDEKLFF.

This clonotype was counted ten times or more. The chain employs TRBV6-1 and TRBJ2-4; D might be TRBD1 or TRBD2, each matching 6 bases. Germline V gives CDR1 MNHNS, CDR2 SASEGT. V was pared by 6 bases and J by 1 base, with 16 bases between. The CDR3 is 16 residues long. The chain's CDR3 is CASRGGLDFAKNIQYF. The CDR3 DNA is TGTGCCAGCAGGGGGGGCTTGGATTTTGCCAAAAACATTCAGTACTTC.

The V and J genes are TRBV5-4 and TRBJ2-1, with 9 bases lining up with TRBD1. Germline V lookup: CDR1 SGHNT, CDR2 YYREEE (reference sequence). The CDR3 contains 19 residues. Germline trimming cut 2 bases from V and 4 bases from J; bases unmatched to any gene: 16. The CDR3: CASSFTGGAANFLYNEQFF. CDR3 nucleotides: TGTGCCAGCAGCTTCACAGGGGGCGCGGCCAATTTCCTATACAATGAGCAGTTCTTC.

This clonotype has at least ten counts. J is TRBJ1-1 and V is TRBV12-5, with D perhaps TRBD1 (5 bases). Between the trimmed V and J ends, which lost 0 bases and 8 bases, there was a span of 7 bases. The CDR3 totals 12 residues. Germline assignment: CDR1 LGHNT and CDR2 FRNRAP. The CDR3 is CASGLVGAEAFF. The DNA for the CDR3 is TGTGCTAGTGGTTTGGTCGGGGCCGAAGCTTTCTTT.

This clonotype was seen only a few times. The chain joins TRBV29-1 to TRBJ1-2; possible D gene TRBD1, 6 bases. Germline V gives CDR1 SQVTM, CDR2 ANQGSEA. The CDR3 runs 13 residues. The V end was cut by 3 bases, the J end by 3 bases, with 11 bases between. CDR3 amino acids: CSVDNRVDYGYTF. In DNA, the CDR3 is TGCAGCGTTGATAACAGGGTGGACTATGGCTACACCTTC. The variable domain in full, with the rest retrieved from reference TRBV29-1 and TRBJ1-2, is SAVISQKPSRDICQRGTSLTIQCQVDSQVTMMFWYRQQPGQSLTLIATANQGSEATYESGFVIDKFPISRPNLTFSTLTVSNMSPEDSSIYLCSVDNRVDYGYTFGSGTRLTVV.

This clonotype occurred a few times. CDR3 residues: CSAREGLSSYGYTF. Here the CDR3 DNA reads TGCAGTGCTAGGGAGGGACTGTCGAGCTATGGCTACACCTTC. This chain joins TRBV20-1 and TRBJ1-2, with TRBD1 as a possible D gene (5 bases). V dropped 3 bases and J dropped 4 bases, with 15 bases sitting between them. The CDR3 loop spans 14 amino acids. Germline V gene data show CDR1 as DFQATT and CDR2 as SNEGSKA (reference sequence).

Details on this clonotype: Germline and junction disagree at one end, which may indicate a read error. The V and J genes are TRBV11-2 and TRBJ2-1; D is undetermined. Per germline, CDR1 SGHAT and CDR2 FQNNGV. This CDR3 is built from 17 residues. The CDR3 here is CASSLDRGPGFYNEQFF. The CDR3 DNA follows: TGTGCCAGCAGCCTAGACCGCGGCCCCGGGTTCTACAATGAGCAGTTCTTC.